This T cell receptor (beta chain) originates from a study of cytomegalovirus exposure and HLA in healthy donors. This clone was found a few times. Its antigen remains unidentified. The PCR had 60 Vbeta and 13 Jbeta primers. Clones were read by immunoSEQ multiplex PCR, and TCRdb kept only the in-frame ones, dropping some. The sample lists more than 110,000 clones; 77% were seen once. Study results and limitations: Later work associated roughly 17,000 TCR beta sequences with HLA alleles at 0.05 false discovery rate.

The CDR3 has 16 residues. Germline V CDR1 and CDR2: LGHNA, YNFKEQ. Trimming at V came to 3 bases and at J to 5 bases, leaving 8 bases not matched to a gene. The rearrangement uses TRBV4-2 and TRBJ1-2; 11 nucleotides align to TRBD1. This clonotype was obtained from a male donor in good health and CMV-seronegative. Sequencing was performed on PBMCs. The CDR3 DNA sequence: TGTGCCAGCAGCCAGGACGGACAGGGGGCGAGTTATGGCTACACCTTC. Translated: CASSQDGQGASYGYTF.